Sequencing of this TCR beta chain was carried out in a study of blood T cell repertoires in COVID-19. Clones were read by immunoSEQ multiplex PCR, and TCRdb kept only the in-frame ones, dropping some. Among about 140,000 clones listed, 60% to 80% were seen once. Per the germline V gene, CDR1 is MNHNS and CDR2 is SASEGT. The V segment lost 2 bases and the J segment 1 base; nucleotides outside the gene matches: 4. This CDR3 spans 15 amino acids. The sequenced sample consisted of PBMCs or T cells enriched from blood (not recorded which). This receptor was identified in a woman aged 50 to 65 who had recovered from COVID-19. This chain uses TRBV6-1 with TRBJ2-7, with TRBD2 matching 8 bases. The CDR3 bases are TGTGCCAGCAGTGAATTCGGCGGGAGGTCCTACGAGCAGTACTTC. Its translation is CASSEFGGRSYEQYF.